This entry lists 3 T cell receptor beta chains sequenced from one sample in a study of T cell responses to AZD1222 COVID-19 vaccine. Repertoires were generated with immunoSEQ multiplex PCR, while TCRdb's copy carries only in-frame clones and drops some. The sample includes 150,000 to 170,000 clones, less than 90% of them seen just once. The material sequenced was peripheral blood, taken on day 0 of MenACWY control vaccination. The receptors originated from an adult in good health.

The rearrangement uses TRBV6-5 and TRBJ1-5, with D perhaps TRBD1 (5 bases). CDR3 size: 15 residues. Trimming removed 6 bases at V and 0 bases at J, with 12 bases between. From germline, CDR1 is MNHEY and CDR2 SVGAGI. This CDR3 is CASRWDATSNQPQHF. DNA of the CDR3: TGTGCCAGCAGATGGGACGCCACTAGCAATCAGCCCCAGCATTTT.

This sequence joins TRBV7-2 and TRBJ2-7, with unresolved D. The V end was cut by 1 base, the J end by 2 bases, with 6 bases between. This CDR3 comprises 13 residues. Looked up from germline, CDR1 is SGHTA and CDR2 is FQGNSA. CDR3 residues: CASSLVPPYEQYF. In DNA form, the CDR3 reads TGTGCCAGCAGCTTAGTACCCCCCTACGAGCAGTACTTC. Supplemented by reference TRBV7-2 and TRBJ2-7, the full variable domain reads GAGVSQSPSNKVTEKGKDVELRCDPISGHTALYWYRQSLGQGLEFLIYFQGNSAPDKSGLPSDRFSAERTGGSVSTLTIQRTQQEDSAVYLCASSLVPPYEQYFGPGTRLTVT.

The gene calls are TRBV27 and TRBJ1-1; 8 bases match TRBD1. The CDR3 has 14 residues. Trimming took 6 bases from V and 4 from J; bases not matched to a gene: 7. Germline V gene sequence: CDR1 MNHEY, CDR2 SMNVEV (reference sequence). Written as DNA, the CDR3 is TGTGCCAGCAGGAAAGGACAGGGTGGCACTGAAGCTTTCTTT. Residues: CASRKGQGGTEAFF.